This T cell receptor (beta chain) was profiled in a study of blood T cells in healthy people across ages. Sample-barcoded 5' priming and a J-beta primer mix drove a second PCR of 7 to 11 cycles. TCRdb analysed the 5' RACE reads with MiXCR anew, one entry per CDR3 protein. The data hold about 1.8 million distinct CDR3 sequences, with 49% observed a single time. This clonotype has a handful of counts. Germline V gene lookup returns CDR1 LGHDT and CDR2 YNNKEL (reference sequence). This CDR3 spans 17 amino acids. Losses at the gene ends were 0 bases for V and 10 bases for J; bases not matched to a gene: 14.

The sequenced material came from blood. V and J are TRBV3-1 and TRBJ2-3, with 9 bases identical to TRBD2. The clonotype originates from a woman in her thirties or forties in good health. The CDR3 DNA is TGTGCCAGCAGCCAAGATCAGGCTAGCGGGGTTAATAGGGCGCAGTATTTT. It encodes CASSQDQASGVNRAQYF.